This T cell receptor beta chain was sequenced for a study of post-analysis software for immune sequencing data. Overall study: Relapsing-remitting, secondary progressive and progressive-relapsing courses of multiple sclerosis were included.

The CDR3 covers 15 residues. V gave up 3 bases and J gave up 5 bases, with 14 bases separating them. This clonotype was counted only a few times. Its antigen is not known. Notes on the study in general: Multiple sclerosis patients showed significantly lower normalized Chao1 diversity than controls did. Analysis by F measure revealed that same-batch samples clustered strongly together. TRBV5-6, TRBV5-1 and TRBV20-1 belonged to a set of about 5 TRBV segments that were more frequent in patients than controls.

Unique molecular identifiers were present in the TCR beta cDNA libraries. Input of 1 to 10 million T cells yielded 450,000 to 550,000 cDNA molecules. MiXCR was run by TCRdb on the PCR reads, yielding one entry per CDR3 protein. Of 450,000 to 700,000 distinct CDR3 sequences in the sample, around 40% were seen once. The rearrangement uses TRBV12-3 or TRBV12-4 and TRBJ1-5, with TRBD1 as a possible D gene (5 bases). The specimen sequenced was blood. The sequence derives from a girl aged 5-17 years with multiple sclerosis. The CDR3 here is CASSFSGQGYQPQHF. DNA for the CDR3: TGTGCCAGCAGTTTCTCGGGGCAGGGCTATCAGCCCCAGCATTTT.